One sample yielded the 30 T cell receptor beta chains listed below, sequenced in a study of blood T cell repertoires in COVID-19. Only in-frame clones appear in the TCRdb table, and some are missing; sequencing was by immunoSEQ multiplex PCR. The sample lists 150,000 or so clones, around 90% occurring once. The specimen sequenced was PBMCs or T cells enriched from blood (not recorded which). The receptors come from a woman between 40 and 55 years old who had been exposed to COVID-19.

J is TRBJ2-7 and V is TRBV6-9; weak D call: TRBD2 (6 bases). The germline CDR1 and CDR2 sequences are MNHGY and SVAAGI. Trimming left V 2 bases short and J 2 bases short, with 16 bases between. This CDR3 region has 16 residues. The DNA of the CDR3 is TGTGCCAGCAGTTATCCCAGGGACTCGTACCCCTACGAGCAGTACTTC. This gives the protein CASSYPRDSYPYEQYF.

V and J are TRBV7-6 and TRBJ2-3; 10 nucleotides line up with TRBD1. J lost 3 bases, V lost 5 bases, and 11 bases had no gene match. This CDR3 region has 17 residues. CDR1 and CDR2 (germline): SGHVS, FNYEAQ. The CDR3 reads CASSTRDRGLLTDTQYF. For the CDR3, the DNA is TGTGCCAGCAGCACCCGGGACAGGGGACTCTTAACAGATACGCAGTATTTT. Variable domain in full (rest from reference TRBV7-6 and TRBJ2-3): GAGVSQSPRYKVTKRGQDVALRCDPISGHVSLYWYRQALGQGPEFLTYFNYEAQQDKSGLPNDRFSAERPEGSISTLTIQRTEQRDSAMYRCASSTRDRGLLTDTQYFGPGTRLTVL.

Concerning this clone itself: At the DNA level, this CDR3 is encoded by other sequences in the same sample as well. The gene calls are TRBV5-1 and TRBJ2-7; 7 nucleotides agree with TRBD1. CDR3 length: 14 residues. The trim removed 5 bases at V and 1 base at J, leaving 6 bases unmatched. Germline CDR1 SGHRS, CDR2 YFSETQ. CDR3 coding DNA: TGCGCCAGCAGTTCCGGACAGGATTCCTACGAGCAGTACTTC. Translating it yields CASSSGQDSYEQYF.

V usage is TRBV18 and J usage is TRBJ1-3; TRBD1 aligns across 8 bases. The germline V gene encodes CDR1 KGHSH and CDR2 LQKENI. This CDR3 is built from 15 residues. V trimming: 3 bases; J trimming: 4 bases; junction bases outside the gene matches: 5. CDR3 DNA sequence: TGTGCCAGCTCACCCCGACAGGGGAACGGAAACACCATATATTTT. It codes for CASSPRQGNGNTIYF.

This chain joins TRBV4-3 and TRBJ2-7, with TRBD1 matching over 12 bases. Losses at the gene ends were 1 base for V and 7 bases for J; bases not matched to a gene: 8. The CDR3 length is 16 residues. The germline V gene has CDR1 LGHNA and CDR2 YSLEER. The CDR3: CASSQAYRDRGREQYF. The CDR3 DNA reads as TGCGCCAGCAGCCAAGCATATCGGGACAGGGGGCGGGAGCAGTACTTC.

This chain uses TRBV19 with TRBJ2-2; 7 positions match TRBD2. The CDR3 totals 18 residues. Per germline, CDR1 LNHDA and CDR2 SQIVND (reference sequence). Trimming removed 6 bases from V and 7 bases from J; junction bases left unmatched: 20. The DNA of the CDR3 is TGTGCCAGTAGCCCCGGGACGTCGGGGCGGGAGTCGGGCGGGGAGCTGTTTTTT. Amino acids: CASSPGTSGRESGGELFF. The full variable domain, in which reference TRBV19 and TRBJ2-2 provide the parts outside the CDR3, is DGGITQSPKYLFRKEGQNVTLSCEQNLNHDAMYWYRQDPGQGLRLIYYSQIVNDFQKGDIAEGYSVSREKKESFPLTVTSAQKNPTAFYLCASSPGTSGRESGGELFFGEGSRLTVL.

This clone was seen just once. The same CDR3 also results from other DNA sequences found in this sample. The CDR3: CASSVAGGPYNEQFF. The DNA of the CDR3 is TGTGCCAGCAGCGTAGCGGGAGGGCCTTACAATGAGCAGTTCTTC. The V gene is TRBV9, the J gene TRBJ2-1, with 8 positions matching TRBD2. The CDR3 spans 15 residues. V shed 0 bases, J shed 4 bases, and the junction held 3 bases outside the gene matches. Germline-derived CDR1 and CDR2 are SGDLS and YYNGEE.

CDR3 region: CASSQDLQLNGYTF. The CDR3 DNA sequence: TGTGCCAGCAGCCAAGATCTACAGCTAAATGGCTACACCTTC. The chain carries TRBV3-1 (or the pseudogene TRBV3-2) and TRBJ1-2; D is ambiguous. Germline assignment: CDR1 LGHDT and CDR2 YNNKEL (reference sequence). The CDR3 length is 14 residues. V dropped 0 bases and J dropped 6 bases, with 11 bases sitting between them.

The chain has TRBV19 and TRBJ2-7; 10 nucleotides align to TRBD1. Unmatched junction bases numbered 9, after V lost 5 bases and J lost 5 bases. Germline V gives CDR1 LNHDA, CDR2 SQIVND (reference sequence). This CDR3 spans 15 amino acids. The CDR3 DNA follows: TGTGCCAGTAGTCTCGGGACAGGGGCCACCCACGAGCAGTACTTC. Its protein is CASSLGTGATHEQYF.

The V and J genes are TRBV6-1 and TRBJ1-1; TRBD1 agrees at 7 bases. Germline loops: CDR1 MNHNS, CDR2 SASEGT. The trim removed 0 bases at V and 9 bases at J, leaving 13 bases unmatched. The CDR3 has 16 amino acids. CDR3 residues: CASSEARTGVWGKAFF. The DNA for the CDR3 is TGTGCCAGCAGTGAAGCGCGAACAGGGGTGTGGGGGAAAGCTTTCTTT.

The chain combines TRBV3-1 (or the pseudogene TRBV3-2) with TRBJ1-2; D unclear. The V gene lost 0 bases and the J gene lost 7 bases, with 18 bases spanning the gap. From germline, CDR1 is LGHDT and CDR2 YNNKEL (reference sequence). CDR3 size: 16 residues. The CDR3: CASSQEERAILVGYTF. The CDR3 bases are TGTGCCAGCAGCCAAGAGGAGCGAGCAATATTGGTTGGCTACACCTTC.

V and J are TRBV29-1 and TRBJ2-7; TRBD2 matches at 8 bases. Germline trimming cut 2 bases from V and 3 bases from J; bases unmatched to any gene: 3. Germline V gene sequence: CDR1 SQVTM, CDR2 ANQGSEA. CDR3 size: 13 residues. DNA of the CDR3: TGCAGCGTTGAAACCGGGGGGGGCTACGAGCAGTACTTC. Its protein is CSVETGGGYEQYF.

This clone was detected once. The CDR3 coding sequence is TGTGCCAGCAGCCCTAGCGGGACCACCTACAATGAGCAGTTCTTC. It specifies CASSPSGTTYNEQFF. The V gene is TRBV9, the J gene TRBJ2-1; 9 nucleotides align to TRBD2. V lost 4 bases and J lost 2; bases outside the gene matches: 4. Germline CDR1 reads SGDLS; CDR2 reads YYNGEE. CDR3 length: 15 residues.

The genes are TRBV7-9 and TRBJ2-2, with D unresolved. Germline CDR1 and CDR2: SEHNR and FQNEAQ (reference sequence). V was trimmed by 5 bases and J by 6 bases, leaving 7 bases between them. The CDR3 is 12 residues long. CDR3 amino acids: CASSPQAGELFF. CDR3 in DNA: TGTGCCAGCAGCCCCCAGGCCGGGGAGCTGTTTTTT.

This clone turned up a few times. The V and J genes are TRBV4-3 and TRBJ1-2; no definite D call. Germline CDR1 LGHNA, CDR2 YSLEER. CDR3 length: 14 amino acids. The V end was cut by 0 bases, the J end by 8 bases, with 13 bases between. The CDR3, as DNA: TGCGCCAGCAGCCAAGAACGAGTTTCCCTGGGCTACACCTTC. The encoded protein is CASSQERVSLGYTF.

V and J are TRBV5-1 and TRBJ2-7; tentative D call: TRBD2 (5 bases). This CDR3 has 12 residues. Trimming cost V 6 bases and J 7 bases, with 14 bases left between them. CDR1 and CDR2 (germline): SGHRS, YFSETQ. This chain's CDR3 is CASIQPSGEQYF. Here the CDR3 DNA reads TGCGCCAGCATTCAACCGTCGGGGGAGCAGTACTTC.

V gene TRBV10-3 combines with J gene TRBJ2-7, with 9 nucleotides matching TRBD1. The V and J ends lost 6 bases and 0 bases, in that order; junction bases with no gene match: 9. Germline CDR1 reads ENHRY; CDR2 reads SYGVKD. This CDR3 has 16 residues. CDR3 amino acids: CAIRARGQGPSYEQYF. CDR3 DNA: TGTGCCATCAGAGCCCGGGGACAGGGCCCCTCCTACGAGCAGTACTTC.

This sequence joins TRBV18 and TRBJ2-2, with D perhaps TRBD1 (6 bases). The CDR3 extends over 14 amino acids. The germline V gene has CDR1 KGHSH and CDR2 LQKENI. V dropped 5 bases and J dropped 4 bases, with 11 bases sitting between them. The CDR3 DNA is TGTGCCAGCTCAATGGGGGCAAGCACCGGGGAGCTGTTTTTT. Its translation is CASSMGASTGELFF.

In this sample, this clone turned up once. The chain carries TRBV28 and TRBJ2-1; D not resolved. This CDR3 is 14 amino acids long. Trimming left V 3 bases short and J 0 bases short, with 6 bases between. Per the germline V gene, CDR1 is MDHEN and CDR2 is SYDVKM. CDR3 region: CASSFRSSYNEQFF. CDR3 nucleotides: TGTGCCAGCAGTTTCCGGAGCTCCTACAATGAGCAGTTCTTC.

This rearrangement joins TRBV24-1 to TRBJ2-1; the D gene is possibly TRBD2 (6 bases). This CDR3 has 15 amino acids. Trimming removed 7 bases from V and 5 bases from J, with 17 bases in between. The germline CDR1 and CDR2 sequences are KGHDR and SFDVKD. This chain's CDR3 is CATSLGRGVDNEQFF. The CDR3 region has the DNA TGTGCCACCAGCCTGGGGCGGGGAGTTGACAATGAGCAGTTCTTC.

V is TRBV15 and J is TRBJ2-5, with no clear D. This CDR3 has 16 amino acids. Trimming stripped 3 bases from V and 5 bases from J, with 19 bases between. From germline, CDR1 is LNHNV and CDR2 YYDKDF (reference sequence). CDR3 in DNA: TGTGCCACCAGCAGTGGAAACGACCGCATCGGGGAGACCCAGTACTTC. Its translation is CATSSGNDRIGETQYF.

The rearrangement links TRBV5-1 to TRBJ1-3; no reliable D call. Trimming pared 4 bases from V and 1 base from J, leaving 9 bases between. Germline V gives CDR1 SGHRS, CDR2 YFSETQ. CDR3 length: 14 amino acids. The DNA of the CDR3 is TGCGCCAGCAGCGAAACGACATCTGGAAACACCATATATTTT. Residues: CASSETTSGNTIYF.

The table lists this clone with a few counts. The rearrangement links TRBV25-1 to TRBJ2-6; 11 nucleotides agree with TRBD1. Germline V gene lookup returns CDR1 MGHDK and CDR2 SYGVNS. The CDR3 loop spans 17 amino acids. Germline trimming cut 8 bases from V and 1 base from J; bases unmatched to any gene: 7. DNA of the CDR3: TGTGCCAGCGGAGGACAGGGGGCTACATCTGGGGCCAACGTCCTGACTTTC. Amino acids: CASGGQGATSGANVLTF.

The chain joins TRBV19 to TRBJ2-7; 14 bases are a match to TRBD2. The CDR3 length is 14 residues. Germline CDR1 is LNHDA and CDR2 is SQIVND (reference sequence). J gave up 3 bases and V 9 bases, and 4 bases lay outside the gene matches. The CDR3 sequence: CASATSGGDYEQYF. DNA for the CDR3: TGTGCCAGCGCGACTAGCGGGGGGGACTACGAGCAGTACTTC.

CDR3 protein: CASSPITGELFF. The CDR3 nucleotides read TGTGCCAGCAGCCCCATTACCGGGGAGCTGTTTTTT. This chain uses TRBV3-1 (or the pseudogene TRBV3-2) with TRBJ2-2; D unclear. This CDR3 has 12 amino acids. Trimming left V 4 bases short and J 5 bases short, with 5 bases between. CDR1 LGHDT and CDR2 YNNKEL come from the germline V gene (reference sequence).

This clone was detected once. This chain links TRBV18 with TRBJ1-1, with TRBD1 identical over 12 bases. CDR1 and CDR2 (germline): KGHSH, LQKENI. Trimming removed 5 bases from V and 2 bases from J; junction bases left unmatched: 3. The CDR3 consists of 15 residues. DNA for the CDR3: TGTGCCAGCTCAACTGGGACAGGGGGCAACACTGAAGCTTTCTTT. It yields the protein CASSTGTGGNTEAFF.

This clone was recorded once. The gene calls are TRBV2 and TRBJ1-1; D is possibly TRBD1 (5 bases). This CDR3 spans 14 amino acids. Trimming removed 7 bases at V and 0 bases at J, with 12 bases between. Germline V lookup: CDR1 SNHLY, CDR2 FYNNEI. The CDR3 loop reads CASTRQTVNTEAFF. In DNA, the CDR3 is TGTGCCAGCACCCGTCAGACAGTGAACACTGAAGCTTTCTTT. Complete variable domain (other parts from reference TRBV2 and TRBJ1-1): EPEVTQTPSHQVTQMGQEVILRCVPISNHLYFYWYRQILGQKVEFLVSFYNNEISEKSEIFDDQFSVERPDGSNFTLKIRSTKLEDSAMYFCASTRQTVNTEAFFGQGTRLTVV.

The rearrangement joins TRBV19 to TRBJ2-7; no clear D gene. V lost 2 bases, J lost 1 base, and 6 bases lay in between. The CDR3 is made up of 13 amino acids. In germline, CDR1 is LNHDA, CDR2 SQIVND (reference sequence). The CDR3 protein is CASSIQVSYEQYF. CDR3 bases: TGTGCCAGTAGTATACAGGTGTCCTACGAGCAGTACTTC.

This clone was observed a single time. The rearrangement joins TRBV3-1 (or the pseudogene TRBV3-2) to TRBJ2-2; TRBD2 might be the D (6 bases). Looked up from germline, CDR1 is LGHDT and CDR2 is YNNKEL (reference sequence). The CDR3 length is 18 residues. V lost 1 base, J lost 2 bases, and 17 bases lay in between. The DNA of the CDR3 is TGTGCCAGCAGCCAAGTTCCGGGACTCCAACTTAACACCGGGGAGCTGTTTTTT. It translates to CASSQVPGLQLNTGELFF.

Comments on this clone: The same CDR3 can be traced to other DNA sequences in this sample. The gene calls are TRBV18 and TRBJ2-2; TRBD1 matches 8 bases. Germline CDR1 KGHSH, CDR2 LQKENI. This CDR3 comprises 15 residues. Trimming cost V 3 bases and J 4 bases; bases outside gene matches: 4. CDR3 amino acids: CASSPDRVGTGELFF. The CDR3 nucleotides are TGTGCCAGCTCACCGGACAGGGTGGGCACCGGGGAGCTGTTTTTT.